The T cell receptor beta chain under discussion was sequenced for a study of CD8 T cells in Susac syndrome. With random hexamers, reverse transcription was performed on about 0.5 to 1 ug of RNA. The immunoSEQ assay covered 54 Vbeta and 13 Jbeta segments for CDR3. In TCRdb, the immunoSEQ multiplex PCR reads were re-called with MiXCR into one record per CDR3 protein. The data hold 250,000 to 300,000 distinct CDR3 sequences, with 75% to 85% observed a single time. Isolation of CD8+ and CD4+ T cells was performed negatively, whereas enrichment of TEMRA cells was done by FACS. Between the trimmed V and J ends, which lost 1 base and 3 bases, there was a span of 8 bases. Germline CDR1 is SQVTM and CDR2 is ANQGSEA. This CDR3 has 13 residues.

Sequenced sample: CD8+ T cells from PBMCs. V usage is TRBV29-1 and J usage is TRBJ2-3; a weak D match, TRBD2 (5 bases). The source is a human donor with multiple sclerosis. The CDR3 region is CSVEGLATDTQYF. Written as DNA, the CDR3 is TGCAGCGTTGAAGGCCTAGCAACAGATACGCAGTATTTT.